A selection of T cell receptor beta chains follows, all from one sample in a study of T-cell reconstitution after alpha-beta-depleted transplantation in children. TCRdb reanalysed the PCR reads using MiXCR and keeps one entry per CDR3 protein. Of around 200,000 distinct CDR3 sequences in the sample, roughly 6.8% are singletons; the top ten hold 3% to 3.5%. The sequences come from PBMCs from the stem cell graft donor, collected from the stem cell graft. All receptors derive from a human donor who donated a stem cell graft to a child with Wiskott-Aldrich syndrome. The CDR3 runs from the conserved cysteine through the conserved F or W. A D gene is named only where the DNA matches it firmly. Clone size appears in some rows only: once, few, many, or a class for an expanded clone.

TRBJ1-4,NA,TRBV12-3/TRBV12-4,many,TGTGCCAGCAGTTTGGGTATCGGGTCGGGAGAAAAACTGTTTTTT,CASSLGIGSGEKLFF
TRBJ2-7,TRBD2,TRBV2,many,TGTGCCAGCAGCTTGACCAGCGGGAGCCGGGAGCAGTACTTC,CASSLTSGSREQYF
TRBJ1-1,TRBD1,TRBV5-5,few,TGTGCCAGCAGCTTCTCGACAGGGACCATGAACACTGAAGCTTTCTTT,CASSFSTGTMNTEAFF
TRBJ2-1,NA,TRBV30,many,TGTGCCTGGTGGGGAGACCTCTCCTACAATGAGCAGTTCTTC,CAWWGDLSYNEQFF
TRBJ2-3,TRBD1,TRBV11-2,many,TGTGCCAGCAGCCCCATCACAGGGGGAGCCAACACAGATACGCAGTATTTT,CASSPITGGANTDTQYF
TRBJ2-7,NA,TRBV6-1,many,TGTGCCAGCTCCTTTTGGACAGACCACGAGCAGTACTTC,CASSFWTDHEQYF
TRBJ1-6,NA,TRBV7-2,NA,TGTGCCAGCAGCTTAAGCCCCGCTAGGCTGAATAATTCACCCCTCCACTTT,CASSLSPARLNNSPLHF
TRBJ2-1,TRBD1,TRBV6-5,many,TGTGCCAGCACCACATTGGGGGGACAGGAGGGGCAGTTCTTC,CASTTLGGQEGQFF
TRBJ2-1,TRBD2,TRBV27,many,TGTGCCAGCGCCCCCCGACTCAGCGGGGATAGCTCCTACAATGAGCAGTTCTTC,CASAPRLSGDSSYNEQFF
TRBJ1-1,NA,TRBV20-1,many,TGCAGTGCTAGAGCCAGTAAGGGGAACACTGAAGCTTTCTTT,CSARASKGNTEAFF
TRBJ2-7,NA,TRBV6-5,many,TGTGCCAGCAGTTATCGGCGGCCTGGGGGGTCCTACGAGCAGTACTTC,CASSYRRPGGSYEQYF
TRBJ2-1,TRBD2,TRBV10-1,many,TGCGCCAGCAGTGAGACCGTGGGAGGGGACAATGAGCAGTTCTTC,CASSETVGGDNEQFF